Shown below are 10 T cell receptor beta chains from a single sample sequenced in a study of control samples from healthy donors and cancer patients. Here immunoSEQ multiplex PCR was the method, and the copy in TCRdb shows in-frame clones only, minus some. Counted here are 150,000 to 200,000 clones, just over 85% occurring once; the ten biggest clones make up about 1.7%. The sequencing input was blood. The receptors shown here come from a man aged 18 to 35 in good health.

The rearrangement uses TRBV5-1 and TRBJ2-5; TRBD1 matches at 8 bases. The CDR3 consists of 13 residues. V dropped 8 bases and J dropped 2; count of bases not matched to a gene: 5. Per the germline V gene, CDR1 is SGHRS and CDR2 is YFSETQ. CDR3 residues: CASSGQGQETQYF. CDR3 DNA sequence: TGCGCCAGTAGCGGACAGGGTCAAGAGACCCAGTACTTC.

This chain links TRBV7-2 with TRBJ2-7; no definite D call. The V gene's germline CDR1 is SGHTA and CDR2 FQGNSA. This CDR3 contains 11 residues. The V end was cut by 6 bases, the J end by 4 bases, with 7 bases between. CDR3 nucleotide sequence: TGTGCCAGCAGACAAGGGTACGAGCAGTACTTC. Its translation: CASRQGYEQYF.

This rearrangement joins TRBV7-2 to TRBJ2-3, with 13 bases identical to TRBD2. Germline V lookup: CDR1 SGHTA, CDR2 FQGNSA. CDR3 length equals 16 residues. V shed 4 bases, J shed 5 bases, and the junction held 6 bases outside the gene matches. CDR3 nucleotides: TGTGCCAGCAGCTACACTAGCGGGGGGGCGGGAGATACGCAGTATTTT. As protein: CASSYTSGGAGDTQYF.

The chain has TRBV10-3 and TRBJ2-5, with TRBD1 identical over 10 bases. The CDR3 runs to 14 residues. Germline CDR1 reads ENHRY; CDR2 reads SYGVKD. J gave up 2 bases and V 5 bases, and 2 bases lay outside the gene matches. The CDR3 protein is CAISRDRGQETQYF. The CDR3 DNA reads TGTGCCATCAGTAGGGACAGGGGTCAAGAGACCCAGTACTTC.

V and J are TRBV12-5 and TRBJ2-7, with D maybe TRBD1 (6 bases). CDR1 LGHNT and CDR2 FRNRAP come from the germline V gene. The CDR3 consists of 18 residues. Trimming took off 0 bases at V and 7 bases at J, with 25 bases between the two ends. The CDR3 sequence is CASGLVRGRGPSGGEQYF. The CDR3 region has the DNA TGTGCTAGTGGTTTGGTACGAGGCAGGGGCCCGTCAGGAGGAGAGCAGTACTTC.

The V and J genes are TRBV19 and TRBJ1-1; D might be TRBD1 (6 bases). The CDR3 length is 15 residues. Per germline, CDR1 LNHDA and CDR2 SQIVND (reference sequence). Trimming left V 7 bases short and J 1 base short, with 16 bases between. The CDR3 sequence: CASTPAGTPNTEAFF. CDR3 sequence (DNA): TGTGCCAGTACCCCTGCCGGGACACCGAACACTGAAGCTTTCTTT.

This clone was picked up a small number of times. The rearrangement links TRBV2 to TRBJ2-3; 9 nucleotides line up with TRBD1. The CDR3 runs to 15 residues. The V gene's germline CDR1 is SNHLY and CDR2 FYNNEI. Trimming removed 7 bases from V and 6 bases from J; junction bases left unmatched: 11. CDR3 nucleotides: TGTGCCAGCACCCTACAGGGGGCAAAGGGCGATACGCAGTATTTT. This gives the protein CASTLQGAKGDTQYF.

The CDR3 loop is CASSQIAGIGTDTQYF. In DNA form, the CDR3 reads TGTGCCAGCAGCCAGATAGCGGGGATTGGCACAGATACGCAGTATTTT. This chain links TRBV7-6 with TRBJ2-3, with TRBD2 identical over 8 bases. The CDR3 is made up of 16 amino acids. Germline loops: CDR1 SGHVS, CDR2 FNYEAQ. Trimming removed 5 bases from V and 1 base from J; junction bases left unmatched: 8. Drawing the rest from reference TRBV7-6 and TRBJ2-3, the complete variable domain is GAGVSQSPRYKVTKRGQDVALRCDPISGHVSLYWYRQALGQGPEFLTYFNYEAQQDKSGLPNDRFSAERPEGSISTLTIQRTEQRDSAMYRCASSQIAGIGTDTQYFGPGTRLTVL.

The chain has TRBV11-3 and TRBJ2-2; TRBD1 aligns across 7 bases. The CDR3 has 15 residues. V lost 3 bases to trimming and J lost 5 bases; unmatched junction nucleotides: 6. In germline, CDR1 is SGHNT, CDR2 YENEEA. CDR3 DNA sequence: TGTGCCAGCAGCTTCTGGCCAGGGGGAACCGGGGAGCTGTTTTTT. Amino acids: CASSFWPGGTGELFF.

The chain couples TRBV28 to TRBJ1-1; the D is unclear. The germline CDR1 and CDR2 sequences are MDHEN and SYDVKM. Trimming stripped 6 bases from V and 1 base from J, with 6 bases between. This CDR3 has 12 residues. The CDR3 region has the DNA TGTGCCAGCAGCCAGTCGAACACTGAAGCTTTCTTT. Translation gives CASSQSNTEAFF.